Below, 25 T cell receptor beta chains from the same sample are listed, as sequenced in a study of blood T cell repertoires in COVID-19. Only in-frame clones appear in the TCRdb table, and some are missing; sequencing was by immunoSEQ multiplex PCR. The sample records roughly 10,000 clones, over 75% being singletons. Sequenced sample: peripheral blood. The origin of the receptors is a man between 65 and 80 years old with active COVID-19.

The rearrangement joins TRBV28 to TRBJ2-1; TRBD2 matches at 10 bases. The CDR3 covers 14 residues. CDR1 is MDHEN and CDR2 is SYDVKM in the germline V gene. J gave up 5 bases and V 9 bases, and 7 bases lay outside the gene matches. The CDR3 here is CASSERGGHNEQFF. CDR3 nucleotide sequence: TGTGCCAGTTCAGAGCGGGGGGGCCACAATGAGCAGTTCTTC.

This chain joins TRBV6-4 and TRBJ1-2; the D is unclear. Germline V lookup: CDR1 MRHNA, CDR2 SNTAGT. The CDR3 runs to 13 residues. V lost 4 bases, J lost 0 bases, and 6 bases lay in between. CDR3 in amino acids: CASSGLANYGYTF. In nucleotides, the CDR3 is TGTGCCAGCAGTGGGCTCGCTAACTATGGCTACACCTTC.

The chain combines TRBV5-4 with TRBJ2-3; a weak D match, TRBD2 (5 bases). This CDR3 region has 13 residues. V was cut by 3 bases and J by 1 base, with 6 bases left in between. Germline values: CDR1 SGHNT, CDR2 YYREEE (reference sequence). CDR3 in DNA: TGTGCCAGCAGCTGGGGAGGCACAGATACGCAGTATTTT. This encodes CASSWGGTDTQYF.

The chain links TRBV4-1 to TRBJ2-7, with D maybe TRBD1 (5 bases). The V and J ends lost 6 bases and 3 bases respectively, with 21 bases between them. This CDR3 has 16 residues. Germline V lookup: CDR1 MGHRA, CDR2 YSYEKL. As DNA, the CDR3 is TGCGCCAGCAGTAGAGTGGACATGGGGTTGAGCTACGAGCAGTACTTC. Residues: CASSRVDMGLSYEQYF.

This sequence joins TRBV25-1 and TRBJ2-2; a possible D gene is TRBD1 (6 bases). The V and J ends lost 6 bases and 0 bases respectively, with 8 bases between them. CDR3 length: 14 residues. CDR1 and CDR2 from the germline V gene are MGHDK and SYGVNS. The CDR3 region has the DNA TGTGCCAGCAGCAGGGGCGCGAACACCGGGGAGCTGTTTTTT. This codes for CASSRGANTGELFF.

The table lists this clone with a count of one. The chain is built from TRBV11-2 and TRBJ1-5; 7 bases map to TRBD1. The V gene's germline CDR1 is SGHAT and CDR2 FQNNGV. V lost 7 bases and J lost 7; bases outside the gene matches: 10. The CDR3 contains 14 residues. CDR3 loop: CASKNRGREQPQHF. The CDR3 DNA reads TGTGCCAGCAAAAATAGGGGGCGAGAACAGCCCCAGCATTTT.

The chain carries TRBV6-4 and TRBJ2-1; TRBD2 matches 9 bases. Per germline, CDR1 MRHNA and CDR2 SNTAGT. The CDR3 has 15 residues. With 3 bases clipped from V and 4 bases from J, the junction kept 4 bases outside the gene matches. The CDR3 DNA follows: TGTGCCAGCAGTGAATCTAGCGGGGTTTACAATGAGCAGTTCTTC. This codes for CASSESSGVYNEQFF.

The CDR3 DNA is TGTGCCAGCAGTCTAGAGGTTGGGACTTACGAGCAGTACTTC. It specifies CASSLEVGTYEQYF. The chain links TRBV3-1 (or the pseudogene TRBV3-2) to TRBJ2-7; the D gene is possibly TRBD2 (6 bases). Germline V CDR1 and CDR2: LGHDT, YNNKEL (reference sequence). The CDR3 is made up of 14 amino acids. V lost 6 bases and J lost 4, with 16 bases in between.

This clone was seen only a few times. The rearrangement links TRBV5-1 to TRBJ1-6, with 10 bases identical to TRBD1. The CDR3 totals 13 residues. V gave up 7 bases and J gave up 10 bases; unmatched junction bases: 5. Germline CDR1 is SGHRS and CDR2 is YFSETQ. The CDR3 DNA follows: TGCGCCAGCCTACGGGACAGGGGCTCACCCCTCCACTTT. Its protein is CASLRDRGSPLHF.

The chain recombines TRBV2 with TRBJ2-1; 7 positions agree with TRBD1. From germline, CDR1 is SNHLY and CDR2 FYNNEI. The junction had 5 bases not matched to a gene; V was cut back by 3 bases and J by 0 bases. The CDR3 extends over 16 amino acids. The CDR3 DNA is TGTGCCAGCAGTGACGAGGGGGCCAGCTCCTACAATGAGCAGTTCTTC. Protein: CASSDEGASSYNEQFF.

The CDR3 DNA reads TGTGCCAGCAGTCAGGACAACGTCTCTGGAAACACCATATATTTT. Translated, it gives CASSQDNVSGNTIYF. The V call is TRBV2, the J call TRBJ1-3; D might be TRBD1 (5 bases). Germline CDR1 and CDR2: SNHLY and FYNNEI. This CDR3 has 15 residues. Trimming took off 5 bases at V and 0 bases at J, with 11 bases between the two ends. Variable domain in full (rest from reference TRBV2 and TRBJ1-3): EPEVTQTPSHQVTQMGQEVILRCVPISNHLYFYWYRQILGQKVEFLVSFYNNEISEKSEIFDDQFSVERPDGSNFTLKIRSTKLEDSAMYFCASSQDNVSGNTIYFGEGSWLTVV.

The chain carries TRBV9 and TRBJ2-1, with D unresolved. The CDR3 covers 16 residues. Trimming stripped 0 bases from V and 1 base from J, with 11 bases between. Germline CDR1 reads SGDLS; CDR2 reads YYNGEE. The CDR3 here is CASSVVPMQSYNEQFF. CDR3 DNA: TGTGCCAGCAGCGTAGTCCCCATGCAGTCCTACAATGAGCAGTTCTTC.

The chain has TRBV7-2 and TRBJ2-2, with TRBD1 as a possible D gene (5 bases). CDR1 and CDR2 from the germline V gene are SGHTA and FQGNSA. V lost 1 base and J lost 6, with 12 bases in between. The CDR3 contains 15 residues. The CDR3 protein is CASSLGGARSGELFF. The CDR3 DNA reads as TGTGCCAGCAGCTTAGGGGGCGCGAGGTCCGGGGAGCTGTTTTTT.

The chain recombines TRBV5-1 with TRBJ2-6; 9 bases map to TRBD1. J lost 2 bases, V lost 3 bases, and 0 bases had no gene match. The CDR3 loop spans 15 amino acids. CDR1 is SGHRS and CDR2 is YFSETQ in the germline V gene. The CDR3 loop reads CASSYRGPGANVLTF. Written as DNA, the CDR3 is TGCGCCAGCAGCTACAGGGGGCCTGGGGCCAACGTCCTGACTTTC.

V gene TRBV7-9 combines with J gene TRBJ2-7, with 7 bases identical to TRBD2. V shed 4 bases and J 6 bases; nucleotides not matched to a gene: 3. CDR3 length equals 12 residues. Germline V CDR1 and CDR2: SEHNR, FQNEAQ (reference sequence). The CDR3 nucleotides read TGTGCCAGCAGCTCTGGCGGGGGCGAGCAGTACTTC. This translates into CASSSGGGEQYF.

This chain joins TRBV29-1 and TRBJ2-6, with D maybe TRBD2 (6 bases). From germline, CDR1 is SQVTM and CDR2 ANQGSEA. V lost 3 bases, J lost 1 base, and 19 bases lay in between. The CDR3 is made up of 18 amino acids. The CDR3 nucleotides read TGCAGCGTTGATTCCATGGAGGGGAGAGTATCTGGGGCCAACGTCCTGACTTTC. Residues: CSVDSMEGRVSGANVLTF. Together with reference TRBV29-1 and TRBJ2-6, the CDR3 gives the full variable domain: SAVISQKPSRDICQRGTSLTIQCQVDSQVTMMFWYRQQPGQSLTLIATANQGSEATYESGFVIDKFPISRPNLTFSTLTVSNMSPEDSSIYLCSVDSMEGRVSGANVLTFGAGSRLTVL.

The CDR3, as DNA: TGTGCCAGCAGCTTGGTTAAGGGGGCGGGCGCAGATACGCAGTATTTT. This gives the protein CASSLVKGAGADTQYF. The V and J genes are TRBV5-4 and TRBJ2-3; TRBD1 matches at 7 bases. After removal of 0 bases from V and 4 bases from J, the junction contained 8 bases not matched to a gene. The germline V gene encodes CDR1 SGHNT and CDR2 YYREEE (reference sequence). This CDR3 is 16 amino acids long.

The CDR3 DNA reads as TGTGCCAGCTCGGAGGCGGGGGGACAGGAGACCCAGTACTTC. Amino acid sequence: CASSEAGGQETQYF. The V call is TRBV6-5, the J call TRBJ2-5, with a possible D match to TRBD2 (8 bases). CDR3 length: 14 residues. With 8 bases removed from V and 5 bases from J, the gap between germline ends came to 18 bases. CDR1 and CDR2 from the germline V gene are MNHEY and SVGAGI.

The chain has TRBV23-1 and TRBJ1-5; 8 bases fit TRBD1. TRBV23-1 is an ORF for which the function is uncertain. This CDR3 contains 17 residues. V lost 11 bases, J lost 0 bases, and 15 bases stayed unmatched. The CDR3 coding sequence is TGCGCCCCTCGTGGGACAGGCCGAATTTATAGCAATCAGCCCCAGCATTTT. It encodes CAPRGTGRIYSNQPQHF.

The V gene is TRBV30, the J gene TRBJ1-5; 7 bases agree with TRBD1. This CDR3 is built from 17 residues. V lost 1 base to trimming and J lost 4 bases; unmatched junction nucleotides: 13. From germline, CDR1 is GTSNPN and CDR2 SVGIG (reference sequence). As DNA, the CDR3 is TGTGCCTGGAGTGGAGTTTCCGGGACAGTTCAAAATCAGCCCCAGCATTTT. Protein product: CAWSGVSGTVQNQPQHF.

This chain links TRBV7-2 with TRBJ2-1; TRBD2 matches at 7 bases. The CDR3 covers 16 residues. Germline CDR1 and CDR2: SGHTA and FQGNSA. V gave up 0 bases and J gave up 5 bases; unmatched junction bases: 7. CDR3 DNA: TGTGCCAGCAGCTTAGCCTCCACGGGGAGGGACAATGAGCAGTTCTTC. Translation: CASSLASTGRDNEQFF. Drawing the rest from reference TRBV7-2 and TRBJ2-1, the complete variable domain is GAGVSQSPSNKVTEKGKDVELRCDPISGHTALYWYRQSLGQGLEFLIYFQGNSAPDKSGLPSDRFSAERTGGSVSTLTIQRTQQEDSAVYLCASSLASTGRDNEQFFGPGTRLTVL.

The chain links TRBV5-1 to TRBJ1-1, with 8 nucleotides matching TRBD1. The CDR3 runs 15 residues. The V gene's germline CDR1 is SGHRS and CDR2 YFSETQ. V dropped 3 bases and J dropped 4; count of bases not matched to a gene: 8. The CDR3 reads CASSSGQGGRTEAFF. The CDR3 bases are TGCGCCAGCAGCTCTGGACAGGGCGGGCGCACTGAAGCTTTCTTT.

CDR3 sequence (DNA): TGTGCCGCACGACTAGCGGGGGGAACGAACACCGGGGAGCTGTTTTTT. Protein sequence: CAARLAGGTNTGELFF. J is TRBJ2-2 and V is TRBV4-2; the match to TRBD2 covers 13 bases. Losses at the gene ends were 11 bases for V and 0 bases for J; bases not matched to a gene: 6. This CDR3 spans 16 amino acids. CDR1 is LGHNA and CDR2 is YNFKEQ in the germline V gene.

CDR3 coding DNA: TGTGCCAGCAGCCCCCCCAGGGGGAGCAGTGGGTCCTACGAGCAGTACTTC. It specifies CASSPPRGSSGSYEQYF. The chain combines TRBV14 with TRBJ2-7; TRBD1 matches at 7 bases. Germline loops: CDR1 SGHDN, CDR2 FVKESK. The V segment lost 4 bases and the J segment 1 base; nucleotides outside the gene matches: 13. CDR3 size: 17 residues.

The chain carries TRBV5-4 and TRBJ2-1, with D maybe TRBD1 (5 bases). Germline loops: CDR1 SGHNT, CDR2 YYREEE (reference sequence). This CDR3 is 12 amino acids long. V lost 3 bases, J lost 4 bases, and 5 bases lay in between. This CDR3 reads CASSSGYNEQFF. Here the CDR3 DNA reads TGTGCCAGCAGCTCAGGGTACAATGAGCAGTTCTTC.